The 29 T cell receptor beta chains below all came from one sample that was sequenced in a study of CD8+ T cells in alopecia areata. Cell sorting was performed on pooled cutaneous lymph node cells with CD4, CD8alpha, NKG2D, NKG2ACE and other markers. Extracted from the samples, RNA was reverse transcribed into cDNA to serve as the sequencing template. The protocol was immunoSEQ multiplex PCR, while the TCRdb copy is restricted to in-frame clones and leaves out a portion. This sample has around 290,000 clones, each found more than once. The material sequenced was CD4+ T cells sorted from a lymph node. These receptors were collected from a C3H/HeJ mouse with alopecia areata. MHC haplotype of the mouse line: H2-k.

This clone appeared a few times. The genes are named according to mouse. The CDR3 extends 4 residues past the end of the read, so its final part is completed from the germline J gene. The chain recombines TRBV13-1 with TRBJ2-1; TRBD1 matches 8 bases. This CDR3 region has 14 residues. Trimming removed 5 bases from V and 5 bases from J; junction bases left unmatched: 6. CDR1 and CDR2 (germline): NSHNY, SYGAGN. The CDR3 bases that were read are TGTGCCAGCAGAGGACAGGGAAGGGATGCT. Protein product: CASRGQGRDA. The complete CDR3 protein is CASRGQGRDAEQFF.

This clone was counted between two and nine times. Gene names are mouse gene names. From the germline J gene comes the end of the CDR3, since the read stops 3 residues before it. The gene calls are TRBV19 and TRBJ1-6, with 7 bases aligning to TRBD1. TRBJ1-6 is identified as an open reading frame with a role that is uncertain. This CDR3 is 15 amino acids long. Germline loops: CDR1 FNHDT, CDR2 SITEND (reference sequence). With 3 bases clipped from V and 5 bases from J, the junction kept 5 bases outside the gene matches. This CDR3 is CASSTRDRHNSPLYF. Incomplete CDR3 DNA: TGTGCCAGCAGTACCCGGGACAGACATAATTCGCCC.

This clone was seen only a few times. The gene names given are mouse names. The observed sequence ends 4 residues before the CDR3 terminus, with the missing tail filled in from the germline J gene. The sample carries other DNA sequences with the same CDR3. This rearrangement joins TRBV5 to TRBJ2-2; D is uncertain. Germline assignment: CDR1 LGHNA and CDR2 YNLKQL (reference sequence). This CDR3 has 15 amino acids. Trimming removed 0 bases at V and 1 base at J, with 6 bases between. CDR3 region: CASSQDGGNTGQLYF. Incomplete CDR3 DNA: TGTGCCAGCAGCCAAGATGGTGGAAACACCGGG.

This clone was seen more than once but under ten times. Gene names refer to mouse genes. The sequence runs out 4 residues before the end of the CDR3; the remainder is reconstructed from the germline J gene. The rearrangement uses TRBV13-2 and TRBJ2-1; weak D call: TRBD1 (6 bases). Germline-derived CDR1 and CDR2 are NNHNN and SYGAGS (reference sequence). With 3 bases removed from V and 6 bases from J, the gap between germline ends came to 10 bases. CDR3 length: 13 amino acids. The sequenced part of the CDR3 DNA is TGTGCCAGCGGTGTACACAGGGCTGCT. Encoded protein: CASGVHRAA. The whole CDR3 protein is CASGVHRAAEQFF.

This clone was counted a few times. Each gene name is a mouse one. The CDR3 goes on 4 residues after the read ends, and that part is filled in from the germline J gene. The V gene is TRBV19, the J gene TRBJ2-3, with a tentative D call TRBD1 (5 bases). The CDR3 spans 14 residues. CDR1 FNHDT and CDR2 SITEND come from the germline V gene (reference sequence). V lost 5 bases and J lost 1, with 11 bases in between. CDR3 bases read: TGTGCCAGCAGGCCCCAGGGTGGTGCAGAA. Protein: CASRPQGGAE. The whole CDR3 reads CASRPQGGAETLYF.

Of note for this clone: These gene names are mouse names. The read comes to an end 4 residues before the CDR3 does, leaving the germline J gene to fill in the end. The gene calls are TRBV14 and TRBJ2-2; tentative D call: TRBD1 (6 bases). The CDR3 loop spans 15 amino acids. The germline V gene has CDR1 SGHDT and CDR2 FRDEAV. V was shortened by 3 bases and J by 0 bases, with 9 bases between the two germline ends. The CDR3 bases that were read are TGTGCCAGCAGTTATACAGGGTCAAACACCGGG. Translated, it gives CASSYTGSNTG. The complete CDR3 protein is CASSYTGSNTGQLYF. The whole variable domain, remainder taken from reference TRBV14 and TRBJ2-2, is EAGVTQSPRYAVLQEGQAVSFWCDPISGHDTLYWYQQPRDQGPQLLVYFRDEAVIDNSQLPSDRFSAVRPKGTNSTLKIQSAKQGDTATYLCASSYTGSNTGQLYFGEGSKLTVL.

This clone was seen ten or more times. Each gene name is a mouse one. CDR3 DNA (partial): TGTGCTAGCAGTAGAGGGGACTGGGGGAACACCGGG. Translation: CASSRGDWGNTG. The full CDR3 is CASSRGDWGNTGQLYF. The rearrangement links TRBV17 to TRBJ2-2; 11 bases are a match to TRBD2. The read terminates 4 residues before the CDR3 end, so the remaining end is supplied by the germline J gene. With 1 base clipped from V and 2 bases from J, the junction kept 0 bases outside the gene matches. Per germline, CDR1 MNHDT and CDR2 YYDKIL. CDR3 length: 16 amino acids.

With regard to this clone: Here the gene names and germline are mouse. The same CDR3 is also encoded by other DNA sequences in this sample. The CDR3 sequence is CASGDTNTGQLYF. Partial CDR3 DNA: TGTGCCAGCGGTGACACAAACACCGGG. The chain has TRBV13-2 and TRBJ2-2; D ambiguous. Coverage ceases 4 residues before the CDR3 finishes, and the germline J gene fills in the end. Per the germline V gene, CDR1 is NNHNN and CDR2 is SYGAGS (reference sequence). This CDR3 spans 13 amino acids. V was cut by 2 bases and J by 0 bases, with 2 bases left in between.

This clone was counted only a few times. Gene names are the mouse ones. The CDR3 goes on 4 residues after the read ends, and that part is filled in from the germline J gene. Within the sample, other DNA sequences also encode this same CDR3. J is TRBJ1-2 and V is TRBV4, with 9 bases matching TRBD1. J was trimmed by 2 bases and V by 3 bases; bases with no gene match: 1. Germline values: CDR1 LGHDT, CDR2 YNNKQL (reference sequence). This CDR3 has 14 amino acids. CDR3 protein: CASSYGTGNSDYTF. The sequenced CDR3 bases are TGTGCCAGCAGCTACGGGACAGGGAACTCC.

A remark on this clone: Germline and genes here are mouse. The sequence runs out 4 residues before the end of the CDR3; the remainder is reconstructed from the germline J gene. The chain joins TRBV13-1 to TRBJ2-1; 7 nucleotides align to TRBD2. The CDR3 runs to 15 residues. The germline CDR1 and CDR2 sequences are NSHNY and SYGAGN. V shed 3 bases and J 6 bases; nucleotides not matched to a gene: 9. CDR3 amino acids: CASSGLLGEGAEQFF. The sequenced CDR3 bases are TGTGCCAGCAGTGGACTCCTGGGGGAGGGTGCT.

A word on this clone: Germline and genes: mouse. The read halts 4 residues ahead of the CDR3 end, with the missing end drawn from the germline J gene. The genes are TRBV13-3 and TRBJ2-7; D may be TRBD1 (5 bases). Germline CDR1 and CDR2: NNHDY and SYVADS. CDR3 length equals 13 residues. Trimming removed 2 bases from V and 3 bases from J, with 9 bases in between. This chain's CDR3 is CASSELDNYEQYF. CDR3 DNA, as far as it was read: TGTGCCAGCAGTGAGCTGGACAACTAT.

This clone showed up many times. Mouse names are used for the genes. CDR3 sequence: CASSPRQTNSDYTF. The covered CDR3 bases are TGTGCCAGCAGTCCCAGACAGACAAACTCC. This chain connects TRBV19 to TRBJ1-2, with D possibly TRBD1 on 5 matching bases. The CDR3 end is not reached by the read, which stops 4 residues before it; the germline J gene fills it in. Germline V gene lookup returns CDR1 FNHDT and CDR2 SITEND (reference sequence). V was clipped by 4 bases and J by 0 bases, with 10 bases between them. CDR3 length equals 14 residues.

In regard to this clone: Gene names and germline refer to mouse. The read is 4 residues too short to cover the CDR3 end, so that end is filled in from the germline J gene. The sample carries other DNA sequences with the same CDR3. This chain connects TRBV5 to TRBJ2-7; 10 nucleotides agree with TRBD1. V lost 1 base to trimming and J lost 0 bases; unmatched junction nucleotides: 0. Germline-derived CDR1 and CDR2 are LGHNA and YNLKQL (reference sequence). This CDR3 contains 15 residues. The DNA read from the CDR3 is TGTGCCAGCAGCCAAGGGACAGGGGGCTCCTAT. It encodes CASSQGTGGSY. The full-length CDR3 reads as CASSQGTGGSYEQYF.

A word on this clone: The gene names here belong to mouse. The read ends 4 residues shy of where the CDR3 ends; the end is completed using the germline J gene. The J gene is TRBJ2-1, the V gene TRBV5; 8 nucleotides match TRBD2. Germline V lookup: CDR1 LGHNA, CDR2 YNLKQL (reference sequence). This CDR3 contains 15 residues. The CDR3 is CASSQGGGARAEQFF. Partial CDR3 DNA: TGTGCCAGCAGCCAAGGCGGGGGGGCGCGGGCT.

This clone was recorded many times. Germline and genes here are mouse. CDR3 loop: CASNPDSANTEVFF. CDR3 DNA (partial): TGTGCCAGCAACCCGGACAGTGCAAACACA. The V gene is TRBV13-3, the J gene TRBJ1-1; tentatively, D is TRBD1 (6 bases). The read gets to within 4 residues of the CDR3 end, and the germline J gene fills in the rest. The CDR3 sequence is 14 residues long. Trimming took 6 bases from V and 0 from J, leaving 12 bases between them. Germline CDR1 is NNHDY and CDR2 is SYVADS.

This clone was counted only a few times. A much larger clone lies one base from this, so it may be a read error. Gene labels here are mouse ones. With the read ending 4 residues before the CDR3 end, the germline J gene is used to fill in that end. The gene calls are TRBV13-3 and TRBJ2-3; D is ambiguous. The CDR3 is made up of 13 amino acids. The germline gives CDR1 NNHDY, CDR2 SYVADS. V shed 0 bases and J shed 2 bases, with 4 bases lying between them. CDR3 DNA (partial): TGTGCCAGCAGTGATGCAATTGCAGAA. This sequence encodes CASSDAIAE. The full CDR3 sequence reads CASSDAIAETLYF.

Details on this clone: Gene names are mouse gene names. The CDR3 end is not reached by the read, which stops 4 residues before it; the germline J gene fills it in. The chain has TRBV13-1 and TRBJ2-2; D is perhaps TRBD1 (6 bases). This CDR3 contains 14 residues. The germline V and J ends were trimmed by 5 bases and 0 bases, with 8 bases remaining between them. Germline V gives CDR1 NSHNY, CDR2 SYGAGN. The sequenced CDR3 bases are TGTGCCAGCAGAGGGACATCAAACACCGGG. It codes for CASRGTSNTG. The full CDR3 protein is CASRGTSNTGQLYF.

This clone was seen only a few times. All gene names here are mouse names. The read terminates 4 residues ahead of where the CDR3 ends, so the germline J gene completes it. This chain connects TRBV3 to TRBJ2-5; 9 nucleotides line up with TRBD2. The CDR3 has 13 amino acids. The germline gives CDR1 SNHLY, CDR2 FYNGKV (reference sequence). CDR3 residues: CASSLGGGDTQYF. Incomplete CDR3 DNA: TGTGCCAGCAGCCTGGGGGGGGGAGAC.

A word on this clone: Gene names and germline match the mouse. The read ends 4 residues shy of where the CDR3 ends; the end is completed using the germline J gene. The same CDR3 also results from other DNA sequences found in this sample. The rearrangement uses TRBV31 and TRBJ2-2, with D possibly being TRBD1 (5 bases). The CDR3 covers 14 residues. Germline values: CDR1 GKSSPN, CDR2 SITVG. V was trimmed by 5 bases and J by 0 bases, leaving 10 bases between them. The DNA read from the CDR3 is TGTGCCTGGTCCCGACAGCCAAACACCGGG. Amino acid sequence: CAWSRQPNTG. The complete CDR3 protein is CAWSRQPNTGQLYF.

This clone was found a few times. At one of its ends the junction is not consistent with the germline gene, which may arise from a read error. Gene and germline names: mouse. Sequencing ends 3 residues short of the CDR3 end; the germline J gene provides the rest. The chain has TRBV13-1 and TRBJ1-6; 11 bases are shared with TRBD1. TRBJ1-6 carries the ORF label, with uncertain function. CDR1 is NSHNY and CDR2 is SYGAGN in the germline V gene. The CDR3 extends over 15 amino acids. Partial CDR3 DNA: TGTGCCAGCAGGGATGGACAGGGGGCAGGTTCGCCC. Amino acids: CASRDGQGAGSP. The entire CDR3 protein is CASRDGQGAGSPLYF.

About this clone: Genes here carry mouse names. CDR3 protein: CAWSLIPNSDYTF. CDR3 DNA (partial): TGTGCCTGGAGTCTAATCCCAAACTCC. V and J are TRBV31 and TRBJ1-2; D gene uncertain. The DNA ends 4 residues before the CDR3 does, and the rest of the CDR3 is filled in from the germline J gene. Germline V gene lookup returns CDR1 GKSSPN and CDR2 SITVG. Trimming stripped 0 bases from V and 0 bases from J, with 5 bases between. This CDR3 has 13 amino acids. Full variable domain (missing parts from reference TRBV31 and TRBJ1-2): AQTIHQWPVAEIKAVGSPLSLGCTIKGKSSPNLYWYWQATGGTLQQLFYSITVGQVESVVQLNLSASRPKDDQFILSTEKLLLSHSGFYLCAWSLIPNSDYTFGSGTRLLVI.

Concerning this clone: The genes are named according to mouse. The DNA ends 4 residues before the CDR3 does, and the rest of the CDR3 is filled in from the germline J gene. This same CDR3 is encoded by further DNA sequences in the sample. The chain uses TRBV13-1 and TRBJ2-5; D is unclear. The CDR3 spans 14 residues. Germline CDR1 reads NSHNY; CDR2 reads SYGAGN. V lost 0 bases and J lost 0, with 5 bases in between. The CDR3 sequence: CASSDAHNQDTQYF. Partial CDR3 DNA: TGTGCCAGCAGTGATGCACATAACCAAGAC.

About this clone: These gene names are mouse names. The CDR3: CASSRDPGGIANTEVFF. The sequenced part of the CDR3 DNA is TGTGCTAGCAGTAGAGACCCTGGGGGGATTGCAAACACA. The chain carries TRBV17 and TRBJ1-1, with D maybe TRBD1 (5 bases). With the read ending 4 residues before the CDR3 end, the germline J gene is used to fill in that end. Trimming took off 0 bases at V and 0 bases at J, with 14 bases between the two ends. CDR1 and CDR2 from the germline V gene are MNHDT and YYDKIL. This CDR3 region has 17 residues.

This clone was observed many times. Each gene name is a mouse one. Read data end 4 residues before the CDR3 end; the end is taken from the germline J gene. This CDR3 is also generated by other DNA sequences in the sample. The chain has TRBV31 and TRBJ1-2, with TRBD1 matching 10 bases. CDR3 length: 13 amino acids. Trimming cost V 5 bases and J 0 bases; bases outside gene matches: 0. Germline CDR1 and CDR2: GKSSPN and SITVG. CDR3 amino acids: CAWGQGANSDYTF. Partial CDR3 DNA: TGTGCCTGGGGACAGGGGGCAAACTCC.

A remark on this clone: The listed genes are named as in mouse. Sequencing ends 4 residues short of the CDR3 end; the germline J gene provides the rest. The same CDR3 is also encoded by other DNA sequences in this sample. The chain employs TRBV13-1 and TRBJ2-7, with 8 bases identical to TRBD2. This CDR3 comprises 13 residues. V trimming: 1 base; J trimming: 3 bases; junction bases outside the gene matches: 0. Germline V lookup: CDR1 NSHNY, CDR2 SYGAGN. The CDR3 region is CASSDTGGYEQYF. CDR3 DNA, as far as it was read: TGTGCCAGCAGTGATACTGGGGGCTAT.

This clone has more than one count but fewer than ten. Mouse gene names and germline throughout. The read halts 4 residues ahead of the CDR3 end, with the missing end drawn from the germline J gene. The chain uses TRBV13-1 and TRBJ1-2; 9 nucleotides align to TRBD1. The CDR3 is 14 amino acids. V gave up 2 bases and J gave up 4 bases; unmatched junction bases: 3. CDR1 is NSHNY, CDR2 SYGAGN, per germline. CDR3 residues: CASSEGTGSSDYTF. The covered CDR3 bases are TGTGCCAGCAGTGAGGGGACAGGGAGCTCC.

In regard to this clone: The genes are named according to mouse. The CDR3 is cut off 4 residues early in the read; its end comes from the germline J gene. V is TRBV19 and J is TRBJ2-3; a weak D match, TRBD1 (7 bases). V was pared by 5 bases and J by 1 base, with 11 bases between. CDR3 size: 14 residues. Germline assignment: CDR1 FNHDT and CDR2 SITEND (reference sequence). CDR3 DNA, as far as it was read: TGTGCCAGCAGAGTAGGGGGCGGTGCAGAA. Residues: CASRVGGGAE. The whole CDR3 protein is CASRVGGGAETLYF.

This clone has more than one count but fewer than ten. Gene names are mouse gene names. Read data end 4 residues before the CDR3 end; the end is taken from the germline J gene. Different DNA sequences within this sample yield the same CDR3. The chain links TRBV13-1 to TRBJ2-7; 7 bases are a match to TRBD2. The CDR3 length is 13 residues. Per the germline V gene, CDR1 is NSHNY and CDR2 is SYGAGN. The CDR3 spells CASSDVLGYEQYF. The DNA read from the CDR3 is TGTGCCAGCAGTGATGTACTGGGGTAT.

In its sample, this clone was seen a few times. Gene names denote mouse genes. The CDR3 end is not reached by the read, which stops 4 residues before it; the germline J gene fills it in. Other DNA sequences in the same sample also yield this CDR3. The rearrangement links TRBV5 to TRBJ2-7; 9 bases are shared with TRBD1. Germline V CDR1 and CDR2: LGHNA, YNLKQL (reference sequence). With 3 bases clipped from V and 3 bases from J, the junction kept 3 bases outside the gene matches. The CDR3 extends over 14 amino acids. This CDR3 reads CASSQGQGLYEQYF. CDR3 DNA, as far as it was read: TGTGCCAGCAGCCAGGGACAGGGCCTCTAT.